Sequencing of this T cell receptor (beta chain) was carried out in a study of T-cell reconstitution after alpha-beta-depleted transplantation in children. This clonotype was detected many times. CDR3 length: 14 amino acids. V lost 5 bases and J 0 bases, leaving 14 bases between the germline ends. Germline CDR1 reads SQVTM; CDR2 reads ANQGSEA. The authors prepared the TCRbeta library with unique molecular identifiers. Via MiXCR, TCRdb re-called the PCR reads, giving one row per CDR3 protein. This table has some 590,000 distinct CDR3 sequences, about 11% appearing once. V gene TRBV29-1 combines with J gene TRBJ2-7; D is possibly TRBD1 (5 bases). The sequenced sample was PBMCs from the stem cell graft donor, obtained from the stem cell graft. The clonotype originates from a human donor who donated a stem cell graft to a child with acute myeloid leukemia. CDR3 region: CSVLRPDSSYEQYF. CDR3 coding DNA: TGCAGCGTTCTGCGGCCTGACAGCTCCTACGAGCAGTACTTC.